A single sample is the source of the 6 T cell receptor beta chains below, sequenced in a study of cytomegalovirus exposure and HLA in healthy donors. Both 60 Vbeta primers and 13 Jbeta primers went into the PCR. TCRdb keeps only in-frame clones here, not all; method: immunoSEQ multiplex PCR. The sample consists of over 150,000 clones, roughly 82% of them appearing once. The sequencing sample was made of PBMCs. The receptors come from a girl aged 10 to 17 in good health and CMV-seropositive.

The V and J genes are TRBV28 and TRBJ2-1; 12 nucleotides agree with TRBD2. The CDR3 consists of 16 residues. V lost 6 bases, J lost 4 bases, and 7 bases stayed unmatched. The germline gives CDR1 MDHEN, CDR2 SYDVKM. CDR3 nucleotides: TGTGCCAGCAGGACTTGGACTAGCGGGAATTACAATGAGCAGTTCTTC. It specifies CASRTWTSGNYNEQFF.

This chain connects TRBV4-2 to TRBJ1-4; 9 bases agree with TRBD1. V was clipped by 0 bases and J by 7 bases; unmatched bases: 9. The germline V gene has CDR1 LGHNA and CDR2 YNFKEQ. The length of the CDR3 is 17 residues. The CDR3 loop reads CASSQDLGTGLSEKLFF. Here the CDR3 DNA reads TGTGCCAGCAGCCAAGATTTAGGGACAGGGCTTAGTGAAAAACTGTTTTTT.

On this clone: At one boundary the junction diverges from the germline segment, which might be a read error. As DNA, the CDR3 is TGTGCTAGCAGCTTAAGGGGAGGGAGGTACGACGAGCAGTACTTC. Translation: CASSLRGGRYDEQYF. The chain couples TRBV7-7 to TRBJ2-7; TRBD2 aligns across 7 bases. Per the germline V gene, CDR1 is SSHAT and CDR2 is FNYEAQ (reference sequence). CDR3 length: 15 residues.

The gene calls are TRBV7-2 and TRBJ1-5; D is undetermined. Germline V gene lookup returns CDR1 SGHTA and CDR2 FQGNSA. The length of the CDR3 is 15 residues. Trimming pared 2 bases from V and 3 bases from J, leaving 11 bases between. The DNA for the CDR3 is TGTGCCAGCAGCTTAAGAGGGCTTCACAATCAGCCCCAGCATTTT. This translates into CASSLRGLHNQPQHF.

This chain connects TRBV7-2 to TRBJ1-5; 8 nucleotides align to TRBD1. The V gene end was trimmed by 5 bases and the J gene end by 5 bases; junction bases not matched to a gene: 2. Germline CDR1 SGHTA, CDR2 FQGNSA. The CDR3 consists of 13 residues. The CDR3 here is CASSTGGHQPQHF. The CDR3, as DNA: TGTGCCAGCAGCACAGGGGGGCATCAGCCCCAGCATTTT.

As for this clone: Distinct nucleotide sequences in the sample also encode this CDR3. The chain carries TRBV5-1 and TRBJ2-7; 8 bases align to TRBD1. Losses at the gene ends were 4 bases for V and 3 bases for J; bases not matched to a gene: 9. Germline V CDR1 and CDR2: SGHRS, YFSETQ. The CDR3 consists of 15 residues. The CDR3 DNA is TGCGCCAGCAGCCCTTCTACAGGGGGAGGCTACGAGCAGTACTTC. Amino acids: CASSPSTGGGYEQYF. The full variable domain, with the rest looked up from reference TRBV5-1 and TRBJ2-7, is KAGVTQTPRYLIKTRGQQVTLSCSPISGHRSVSWYQQTPGQGLQFLFEYFSETQRNKGNFPGRFSGRQFSNSRSEMNVSTLELGDSALYLCASSPSTGGGYEQYFGPGTRLTVT.